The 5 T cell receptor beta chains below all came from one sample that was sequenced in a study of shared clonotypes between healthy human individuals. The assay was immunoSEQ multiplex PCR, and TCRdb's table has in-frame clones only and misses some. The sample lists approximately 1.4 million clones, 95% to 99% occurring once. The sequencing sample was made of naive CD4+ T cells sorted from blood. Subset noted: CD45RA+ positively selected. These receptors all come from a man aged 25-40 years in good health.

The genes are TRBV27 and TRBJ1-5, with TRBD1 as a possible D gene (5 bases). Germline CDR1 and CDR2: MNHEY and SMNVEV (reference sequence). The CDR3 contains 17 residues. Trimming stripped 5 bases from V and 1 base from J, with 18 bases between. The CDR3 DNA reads TGTGCCAGCAGTGGGGGGGACCCACTCGGAAGCAATCAGCCCCAGCATTTT. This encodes CASSGGDPLGSNQPQHF.

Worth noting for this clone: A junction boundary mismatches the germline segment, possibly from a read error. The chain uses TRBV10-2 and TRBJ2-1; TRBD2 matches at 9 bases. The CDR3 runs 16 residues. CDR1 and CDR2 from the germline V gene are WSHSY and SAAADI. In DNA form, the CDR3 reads TGCGCCAGCGGTGAAAATAGCGGGAGCGGGTACAATGAGCAGTTCTTC. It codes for CASGENSGSGYNEQFF.

CDR3 in amino acids: CARGTSGANTGELFF. For the CDR3, the DNA is TGTGCCAGGGGGACTAGCGGTGCGAACACCGGGGAGCTGTTTTTT. The J gene is TRBJ2-2, the V gene TRBV2; 11 bases map to TRBD2. The V gene end was trimmed by 9 bases and the J gene end by 0 bases; junction bases not matched to a gene: 3. CDR1 is SNHLY and CDR2 is FYNNEI in the germline V gene. This CDR3 has 15 amino acids.

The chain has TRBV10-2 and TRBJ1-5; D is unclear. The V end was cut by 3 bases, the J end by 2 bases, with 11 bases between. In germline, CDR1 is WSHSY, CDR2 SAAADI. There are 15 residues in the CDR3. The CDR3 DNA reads TGCGCCAGCAGTGACGCAGCCCGAGGCAATCAGCCCCAGCATTTT. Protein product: CASSDAARGNQPQHF.

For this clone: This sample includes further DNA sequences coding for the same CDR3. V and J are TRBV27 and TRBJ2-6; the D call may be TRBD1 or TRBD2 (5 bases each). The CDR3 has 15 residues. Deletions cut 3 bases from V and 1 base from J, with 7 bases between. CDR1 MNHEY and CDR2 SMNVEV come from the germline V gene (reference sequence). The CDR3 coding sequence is TGTGCCAGCAGTTTTGGGGGATCTGGGGCCAACGTCCTGACTTTC. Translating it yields CASSFGGSGANVLTF.